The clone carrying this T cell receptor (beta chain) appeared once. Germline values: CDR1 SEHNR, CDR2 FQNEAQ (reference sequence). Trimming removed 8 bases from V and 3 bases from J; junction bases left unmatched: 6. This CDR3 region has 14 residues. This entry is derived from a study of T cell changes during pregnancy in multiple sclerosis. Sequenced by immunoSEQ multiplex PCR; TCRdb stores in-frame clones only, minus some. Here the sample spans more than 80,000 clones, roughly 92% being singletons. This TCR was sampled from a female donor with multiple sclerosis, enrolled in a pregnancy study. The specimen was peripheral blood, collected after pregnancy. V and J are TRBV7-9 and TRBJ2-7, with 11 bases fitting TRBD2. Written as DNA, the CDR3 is TGTGCCAGCGGCGGACTAGCGGGTTTCTACGAGCAGTACTTC. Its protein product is CASGGLAGFYEQYF.